The T cell receptor (beta chain) described here comes from a study of blood T cell repertoires in COVID-19. Profiled with immunoSEQ multiplex PCR; TCRdb holds only in-frame clones, not every one. This table holds 300,000 to 400,000 clones, around nine tenths found once. CDR3 size: 16 residues. Germline CDR1 and CDR2: LGHDT and YNNKEL (reference sequence). V shed 5 bases and J 3 bases; nucleotides not matched to a gene: 12. The receptor comes from a woman between 65 and 79 years old with COVID-19, enrolled during active disease. The sequencing sample was made of peripheral blood. This sequence joins TRBV3-1 (or the pseudogene TRBV3-2) and TRBJ1-2; the match to TRBD1 covers 7 bases. The CDR3 spells CASSYDATGQDYGYTF. CDR3 nucleotide sequence: TGTGCCAGCAGCTACGACGCAACCGGACAGGACTATGGCTACACCTTC.